The clone carrying this T cell receptor beta chain showed up many times. What it recognizes is unknown. Template switching added a universal primer binding site, and final cDNA carried unique molecular identifiers. MiXCR, applied by TCRdb to the 5' RACE reads, yields one record per CDR3 protein. This sample yields about 220,000 distinct CDR3 sequences, of which around 6.9% are seen a single time; less than 2.5% belongs to the top ten. Among all donors, each was a healthy Caucasian. The CDR3 has 14 amino acids. Germline V gene data show CDR1 as MNHNS and CDR2 as SASEGT. The ends lost 10 bases at V and 5 bases at J; junction bases unmatched: 11. The data derive from a study of identical twins. Study-level points and caveats: In cord blood, abundant beta clonotypes had fewer insertions; memory showed no trend.

The same sample was also used in a study of yellow fever vaccine responses in identical twins. As that report states: In identical twins, vaccine T cell responses appeared partly shared and partly individual.

Input material: memory (CD45RO+) T cells sorted from blood. This TCR was sampled from a woman aged 18 to 35 in good health. The rearrangement joins TRBV6-1 to TRBJ2-7; 10 nucleotides line up with TRBD1. CDR3 DNA: TGTGCCACCAGGATGGGGGACAGGGGAAACGAGCAGTACTTC. Protein sequence: CATRMGDRGNEQYF.